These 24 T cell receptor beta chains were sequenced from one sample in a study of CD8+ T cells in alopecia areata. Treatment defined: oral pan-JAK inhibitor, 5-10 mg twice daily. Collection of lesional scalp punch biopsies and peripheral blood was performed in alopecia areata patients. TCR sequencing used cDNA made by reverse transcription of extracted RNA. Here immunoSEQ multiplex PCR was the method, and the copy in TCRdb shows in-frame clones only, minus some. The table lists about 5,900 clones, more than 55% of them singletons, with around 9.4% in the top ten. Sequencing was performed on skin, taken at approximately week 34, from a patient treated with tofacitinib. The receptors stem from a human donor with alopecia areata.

The CDR3 protein is CASSWGEAKNIQYF. CDR3 nucleotide sequence: TGTGCCAGCAGCTGGGGGGAGGCCAAAAACATTCAGTACTTC. The chain has TRBV7-9 and TRBJ2-4; maybe TRBD2 (6 bases). In germline, CDR1 is SEHNR, CDR2 FQNEAQ (reference sequence). The V gene lost 4 bases and the J gene lost 1 base, with 8 bases spanning the gap. The CDR3 consists of 14 residues.

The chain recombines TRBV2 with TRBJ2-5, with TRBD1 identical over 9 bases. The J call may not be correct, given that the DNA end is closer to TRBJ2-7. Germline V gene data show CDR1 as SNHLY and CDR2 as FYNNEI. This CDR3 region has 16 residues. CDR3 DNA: TGTGCCAGCAGTGAATGGGATGGGACAGGGACCAACGAGCAGTACTTC. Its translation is CASSEWDGTGTNEQYF.

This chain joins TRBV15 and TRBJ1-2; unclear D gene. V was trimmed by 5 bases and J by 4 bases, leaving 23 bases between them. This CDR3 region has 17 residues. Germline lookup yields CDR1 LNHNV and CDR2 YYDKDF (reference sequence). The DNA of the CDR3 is TGTGCCACCAGCGATGGGCTAGGGTGTGGAAAGACCTATGGCTACACCTTC. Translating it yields CATSDGLGCGKTYGYTF.

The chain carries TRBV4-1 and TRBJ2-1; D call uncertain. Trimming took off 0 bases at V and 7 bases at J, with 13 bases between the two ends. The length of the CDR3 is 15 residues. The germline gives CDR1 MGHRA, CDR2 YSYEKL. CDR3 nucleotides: TGCGCCAGCAGCCAAGATCGCAGGAACAAAAATGAGCAGTTCTTC. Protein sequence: CASSQDRRNKNEQFF.

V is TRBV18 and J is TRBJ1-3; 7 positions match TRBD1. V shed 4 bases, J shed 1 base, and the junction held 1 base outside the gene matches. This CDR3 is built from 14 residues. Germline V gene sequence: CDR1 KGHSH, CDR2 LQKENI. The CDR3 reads CASSLQGSGNTIYF. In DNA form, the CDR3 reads TGTGCCAGCTCACTACAGGGGTCTGGAAACACCATATATTTT.

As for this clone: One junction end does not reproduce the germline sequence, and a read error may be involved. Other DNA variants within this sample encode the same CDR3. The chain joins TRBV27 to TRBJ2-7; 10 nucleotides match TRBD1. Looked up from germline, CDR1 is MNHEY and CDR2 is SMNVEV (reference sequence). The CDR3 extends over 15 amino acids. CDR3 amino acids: CASSSTGTGAYEQYF. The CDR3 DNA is TGTGCCAGCAGTTCGACCGGGACAGGGGCCTACGAGCAGTACTTT.

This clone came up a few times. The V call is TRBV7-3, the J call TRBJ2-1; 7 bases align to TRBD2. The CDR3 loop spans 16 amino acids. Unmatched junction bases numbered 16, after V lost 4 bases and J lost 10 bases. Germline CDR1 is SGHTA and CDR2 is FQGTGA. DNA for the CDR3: TGTGCCAGCAGCTCCACCCAGCTAGCGGCCTTTGGGGAGCAGTTCTTC. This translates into CASSSTQLAAFGEQFF.

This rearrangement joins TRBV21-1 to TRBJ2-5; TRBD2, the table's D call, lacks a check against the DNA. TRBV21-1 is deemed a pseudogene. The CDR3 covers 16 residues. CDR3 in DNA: TGTGCCAGCAGCAAACTGGAGGGGGGGCCTAGAGAGACCCAGTACTTC. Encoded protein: CASSKLEGGPRETQYF.

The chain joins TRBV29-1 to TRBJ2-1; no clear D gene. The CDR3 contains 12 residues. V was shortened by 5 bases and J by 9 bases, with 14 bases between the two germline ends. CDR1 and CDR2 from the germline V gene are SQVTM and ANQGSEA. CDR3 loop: CSVQQSESEQFF. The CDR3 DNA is TGCAGCGTTCAACAGTCGGAAAGTGAGCAGTTCTTC.

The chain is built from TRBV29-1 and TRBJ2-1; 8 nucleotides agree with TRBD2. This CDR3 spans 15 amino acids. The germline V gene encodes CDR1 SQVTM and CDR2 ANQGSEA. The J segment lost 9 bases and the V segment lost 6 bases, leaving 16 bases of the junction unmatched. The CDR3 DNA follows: TGCAGCGTGATGGGACTAGTCGGTGCGTTGGGTGAGCAGTTCTTC. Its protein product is CSVMGLVGALGEQFF.

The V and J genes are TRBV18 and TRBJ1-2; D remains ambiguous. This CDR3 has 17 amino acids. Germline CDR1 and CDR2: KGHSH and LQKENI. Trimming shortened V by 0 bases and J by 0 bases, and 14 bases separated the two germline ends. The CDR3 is CASSPPADYYSNYGYTF. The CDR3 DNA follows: TGTGCCAGCTCACCACCGGCAGACTATTATTCTAACTATGGCTACACCTTC.

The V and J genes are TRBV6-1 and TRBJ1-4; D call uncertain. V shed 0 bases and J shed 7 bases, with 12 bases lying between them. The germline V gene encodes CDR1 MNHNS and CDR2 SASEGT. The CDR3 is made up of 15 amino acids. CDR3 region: CASSEAEGFGEKLFF. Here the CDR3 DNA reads TGTGCCAGCAGTGAAGCAGAGGGATTCGGTGAAAAACTGTTTTTT.

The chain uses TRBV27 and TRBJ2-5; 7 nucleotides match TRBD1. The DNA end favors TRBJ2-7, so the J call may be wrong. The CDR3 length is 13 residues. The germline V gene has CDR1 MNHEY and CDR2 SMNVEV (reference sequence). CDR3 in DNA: TGTGCCAGCGCCCCGGGACAGAGTTACGAGCAGTACTTC. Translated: CASAPGQSYEQYF.

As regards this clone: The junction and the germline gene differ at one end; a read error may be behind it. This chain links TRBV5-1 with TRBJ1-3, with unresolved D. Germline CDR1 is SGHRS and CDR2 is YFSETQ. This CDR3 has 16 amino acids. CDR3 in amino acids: CTSSLYPGSSGNTIYF. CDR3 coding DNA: TGCACCAGCAGCTTGTATCCAGGTTCCTCTGGAAACACCATATATTTT.

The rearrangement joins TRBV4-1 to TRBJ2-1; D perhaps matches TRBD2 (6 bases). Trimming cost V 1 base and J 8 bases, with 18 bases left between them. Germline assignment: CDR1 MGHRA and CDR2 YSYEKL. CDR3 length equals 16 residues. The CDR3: CASSQVRLVKGDEQFF. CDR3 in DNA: TGCGCCAGCAGCCAAGTTCGACTAGTTAAGGGAGATGAGCAGTTCTTC.

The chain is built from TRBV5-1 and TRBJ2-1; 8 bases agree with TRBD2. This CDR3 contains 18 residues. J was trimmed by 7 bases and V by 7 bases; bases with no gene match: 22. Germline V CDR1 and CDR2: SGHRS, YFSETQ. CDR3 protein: CASPGGERELWVVNEQFF. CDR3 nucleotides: TGCGCCAGCCCCGGGGGGGAGCGGGAACTTTGGGTTGTGAATGAGCAGTTCTTC.

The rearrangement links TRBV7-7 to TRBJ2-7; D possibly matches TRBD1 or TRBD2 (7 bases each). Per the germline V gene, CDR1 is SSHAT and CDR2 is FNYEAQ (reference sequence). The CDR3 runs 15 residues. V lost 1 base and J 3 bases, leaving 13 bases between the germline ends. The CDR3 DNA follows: TGTGCCAGCAGCTTAGGACAGGGAGGGGACTACGAGCAGTACTTC. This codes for CASSLGQGGDYEQYF.

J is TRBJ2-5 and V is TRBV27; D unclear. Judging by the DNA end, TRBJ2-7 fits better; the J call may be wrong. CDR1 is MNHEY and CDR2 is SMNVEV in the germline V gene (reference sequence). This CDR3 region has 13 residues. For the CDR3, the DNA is TGTGCCAGCAGTTTATCGTTTGGTAACGAGCAGTACTTC. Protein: CASSLSFGNEQYF.

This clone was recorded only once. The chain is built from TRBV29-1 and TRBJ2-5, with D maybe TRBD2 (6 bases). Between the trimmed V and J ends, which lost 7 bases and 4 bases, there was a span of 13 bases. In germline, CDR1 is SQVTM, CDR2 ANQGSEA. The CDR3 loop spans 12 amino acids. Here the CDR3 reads CSARRTTETQYF. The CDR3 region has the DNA TGCAGCGCCCGAAGGACTACAGAGACCCAGTACTTC.

The CDR3 is CASSLGLGSDEQYF. The CDR3, as DNA: TGTGCCAGCAGTCTGGGACTGGGGAGCGACGAGCAGTACTTC. J is TRBJ2-7 and V is TRBV2; D possibly corresponds to TRBD2 (6 bases). The CDR3 is made up of 14 amino acids. The germline V gene has CDR1 SNHLY and CDR2 FYNNEI. The germline V and J ends were trimmed by 5 bases and 5 bases, with 16 bases remaining between them. Looking up the rest from reference TRBV2 and TRBJ2-7 gives the full variable domain: EPEVTQTPSHQVTQMGQEVILRCVPISNHLYFYWYRQILGQKVEFLVSFYNNEISEKSEIFDDQFSVERPDGSNFTLKIRSTKLEDSAMYFCASSLGLGSDEQYFGPGTRLTVT.

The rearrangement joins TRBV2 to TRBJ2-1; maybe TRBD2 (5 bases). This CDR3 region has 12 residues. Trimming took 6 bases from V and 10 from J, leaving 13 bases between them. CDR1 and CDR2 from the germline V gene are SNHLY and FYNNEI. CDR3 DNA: TGTGCCAGCAGGACTTTCGGCGGGGAGCAGTTCTTC. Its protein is CASRTFGGEQFF.

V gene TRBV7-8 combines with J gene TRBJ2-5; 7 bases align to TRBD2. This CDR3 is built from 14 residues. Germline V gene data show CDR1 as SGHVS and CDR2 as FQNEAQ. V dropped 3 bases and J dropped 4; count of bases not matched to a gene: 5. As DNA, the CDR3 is TGTGCCAGCAGCTTGGGGGGGAGGGGAGAGACCCAGTACTTC. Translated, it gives CASSLGGRGETQYF.

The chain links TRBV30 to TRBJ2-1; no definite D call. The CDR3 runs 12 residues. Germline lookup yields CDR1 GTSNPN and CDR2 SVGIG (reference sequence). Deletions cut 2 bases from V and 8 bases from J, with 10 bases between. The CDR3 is CAWSLGVDEQFF. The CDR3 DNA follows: TGTGCCTGGAGTTTGGGCGTGGATGAGCAGTTCTTC.

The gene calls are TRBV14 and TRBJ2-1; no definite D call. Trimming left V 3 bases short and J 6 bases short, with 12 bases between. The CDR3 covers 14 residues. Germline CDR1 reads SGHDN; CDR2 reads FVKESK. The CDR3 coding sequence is TGTGCCAGCAGCCAGGGTAGGATCACCAATGAGCAGTTCTTC. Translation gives CASSQGRITNEQFF.